The entry below describes one T cell receptor (beta chain). The antigen this receptor binds is unknown. There are no base qualities to consult, and no much larger clone falls within one base. Patients with a history of autoimmune disease or receiving systemic immunosuppression were excluded from the trial. Peripheral blood for TCR sequencing was drawn from every dose cohort at baseline, at cycle 4 day 1 and at cycle 7 day 1. The samples were taken from a phase I, first-in-human, multicenter, open-label dose-escalation trial of ivuxolimab. Adults with locally advanced or metastatic melanoma, renal cell carcinoma, hepatocellular carcinoma or head and neck squamous cell carcinoma were enrolled in the trial. Before TCR sequencing, CD4+ and CD8+ T cells were separately sorted from peripheral blood. These data originate in a study of OX40 agonist ivuxolimab in advanced cancers. Some background on the complete study: Ivuxolimab was an agonistic, fully human IgG2 monoclonal antibody directed against OX40 (CD134), a costimulatory receptor. Intravenous ivuxolimab was administered to patients every 2 weeks at six dose levels: 0.01, 0.1, 0.3, 1.5, 3 and 10 mg/kg. Among the roughly 50 dose-escalation patients, around 20 had hepatocellular carcinoma, around 15 melanoma, 9 renal cell carcinoma and 9 head and neck cancer. In the dose-escalation cohort, roughly 80% of patients were male, and the mean age was approximately 64 years, with a range of roughly 20 to 85. Patients were allowed to have had prior anti-PD-1, anti-PD-L1 or anti-CTLA-4 therapy, and approximately 40% of the dose-escalation patients had previously received checkpoint inhibitors. Partial responses were achieved by three dose-escalation patients, of whom one had hepatocellular carcinoma and two had cutaneous melanoma. Peripheral TCRbeta sequencing was intended to test whether TCR sequence diversity was altered and clonal T-cell expansion was caused by ivuxolimab. The paper covers the monotherapy dose-escalation part of the phase I ivuxolimab trial, which included N of about 50 patients.

From the cysteine up to the phenylalanine, the CDR3 has a length of 14 residues. The CDR3 DNA has 42 bases and is translated from base 1. CDR1 and CDR2 are drawn from the germline V gene (reference sequence): LNHDA, SQIVND. The V and J ends are trimmed by 1 base and 4 bases, leaving 8 bases between them. The study at large found these results: Low levels of normalized T-cell clonal expansion were also seen in some patients who did not respond. In the 0.1-3.0 mg/kg groups, partial responders were among the patients with the lowest normalized peripheral clonal expansion, particularly in CD8+ T cells. After ivuxolimab, more expanded clones were found on average in CD8+ T cells than in CD4+ T cells. At doses of 0.1 to 3.0 mg/kg, clonal expansion of both CD4+ and CD8+ T cells in blood was seen between baseline and week 6. Antigen specificity was not determined for the clonally expanded peripheral T cells.

For sequencing of the TCRbeta CDR3 region, genomic DNA was extracted from the sorted cells. The immunoSEQ Assay was used for sequencing of TCRbeta CDR3 regions. TCRdb holds this immuneACCESS table with in-frame rearrangements only. Some clones are missing; in checked studies, unresolved V genes explain under half, and the rest has no known cause. The sample records over 95,000 clones, approximately 94% of which are singletons. Of the sample, just over 2% is held by the ten largest clones. The sequence links TRBV19 to TRBJ2-1; confidence is insufficient to name the D gene. The receptor was derived from an adult with an advanced solid tumor such as melanoma, head and neck, liver or kidney cancer. The sequencing used CD4+ or CD8+ T cells sorted from blood, collected in a trial of the OX40 agonist ivuxolimab. The CDR3 has the sequence CASSIGGIYNEQFF. The nucleotide sequence reads TGTGCCAGTAGTATAGGAGGCATATACAATGAGCAGTTCTTC.